The T cell receptor beta chain under discussion was sequenced for a study of vaccination and CD4 T cells after COVID-19. Treatment in this sample: roughly 10-day PBMC culture with coronavirus spike peptide pools or control peptides (ViraFEST assay). Expansion of antigen-specific T cells with peptide pools by ViraFEST preceded sequencing of TCRs. V shed 5 bases, J shed 8 bases, and the junction held 17 bases outside the gene matches. The CDR3 length is 16 residues. Germline values: CDR1 GTSNPN, CDR2 SVGIG (reference sequence). This clonotype has only a few counts. Its matching antigen is unknown. Cultured CD4+ T-cell DNA underwent Oncomine TCR Beta short-read sequencing. TCRdb reprocessed the PCR reads with MiXCR, giving one entry per CDR3 protein. The sample consists of approximately 16,000 distinct CDR3 sequences, approximately 26% of them appearing once.

The chain couples TRBV30 to TRBJ2-1, with 8 bases fitting TRBD2. This receptor was taken from a human donor with COVID-19. Source material: cultured CD4+ T cells from blood. The DNA for the CDR3 is TGTGCCTGGGCCGGGCGGGGGGTTTTCGGAATGGATGAGCAGTTCTTC. Amino acid sequence: CAWAGRGVFGMDEQFF.